What follows are 17 T cell receptor beta chains derived from one specimen sequenced in a study of control samples from healthy donors and cancer patients. The method was immunoSEQ multiplex PCR; TCRdb's version includes in-frame clones alone and lacks a portion of them. The top ten hold 0.95% to 1.5% of the sample, which has approximately 87,000 clones, over 85% seen once. The sample comprised PBMCs. Receptors originate from a woman in her forties with lung cancer.

This clone was detected only once. The chain combines TRBV5-1 with TRBJ1-2; D gene uncertain. Trimming shortened V by 1 base and J by 5 bases, and 12 bases separated the two germline ends. The CDR3 spans 14 residues. The germline CDR1 and CDR2 sequences are SGHRS and YFSETQ. As DNA, the CDR3 is TGCGCCAGCAGCTTGAGTGAGTCTAGGTATGGCTACACCTTC. It is translated as CASSLSESRYGYTF.

Only one count was recorded for this clone. J is TRBJ2-1 and V is TRBV27; tentatively, D is TRBD1 (6 bases). CDR1 and CDR2 (germline): MNHEY, SMNVEV (reference sequence). Trimming removed 8 bases at V and 2 bases at J, with 16 bases between. The CDR3 has 15 residues. The CDR3 nucleotides read TGTGCCAGCGGCTTGGACAGCGCAACCTACAATGAGCAGTTCTTC. It codes for CASGLDSATYNEQFF.

This clone was detected only once. The chain couples TRBV6-2 or TRBV6-3 to TRBJ2-5, with 7 bases that match TRBD2. The germline CDR1 and CDR2 sequences are MNHEY and SVGEGT. V trimming: 2 bases; J trimming: 5 bases; junction bases outside the gene matches: 11. The CDR3 is 16 residues long. CDR3 coding DNA: TGTGCCAGCAGTTACCCCCCCGGACTAGTTAGGGAGACCCAGTACTTC. This gives the protein CASSYPPGLVRETQYF.

The genes are TRBV6-5 and TRBJ1-1; 8 bases are shared with TRBD1. Germline-derived CDR1 and CDR2 are MNHEY and SVGAGI. After removal of 6 bases from V and 6 bases from J, the junction contained 6 bases not matched to a gene. The CDR3 loop spans 13 amino acids. The CDR3 DNA sequence: TGTGCCAGCAGGCCGACAGGGGTGTCTGAAGCTTTCTTT. Translated: CASRPTGVSEAFF.

The chain is built from TRBV30 and TRBJ1-6; possibly TRBD1 for D (6 bases). CDR1 and CDR2 from the germline V gene are GTSNPN and SVGIG (reference sequence). Trimming took 4 bases from V and 5 from J, leaving 9 bases between them. The CDR3 has 13 residues. This CDR3 reads CAWTRDNNSPLHF. The CDR3 region has the DNA TGTGCCTGGACCCGGGACAATAATTCACCCCTCCACTTT.

This chain links TRBV27 with TRBJ1-2; 10 bases line up with TRBD1. V shed 0 bases, J shed 5 bases, and the junction held 3 bases outside the gene matches. The CDR3 has 15 residues. CDR1 and CDR2 from the germline V gene are MNHEY and SMNVEV (reference sequence). The CDR3: CASSLSGTGVYGYTF. In nucleotides, the CDR3 is TGTGCCAGCAGTTTATCCGGGACAGGGGTTTATGGCTACACCTTC.

Only one count was recorded for this clone. This chain joins TRBV19 and TRBJ2-7, with a possible D match to TRBD2 (6 bases). Trimming cost V 7 bases and J 6 bases, with 13 bases left between them. Germline values: CDR1 LNHDA, CDR2 SQIVND (reference sequence). CDR3 size: 12 residues. In DNA, the CDR3 is TGTGCCAGTATAGGGACTTTCCGCGAGCAGTACTTC. Residues: CASIGTFREQYF.

The chain's CDR3 is CASSLGLRAQYF. The CDR3 nucleotides read TGTGCCAGCAGTCTGGGACTCCGTGCGCAGTATTTT. The chain is built from TRBV12-3 or TRBV12-4 and TRBJ2-3, with D tentatively TRBD2 (6 bases). The CDR3 spans 12 residues. Trimming left V 5 bases short and J 10 bases short, with 13 bases between.

The chain recombines TRBV19 with TRBJ1-6; no definite D call. The germline CDR1 and CDR2 sequences are LNHDA and SQIVND (reference sequence). CDR3 length: 15 amino acids. V lost 0 bases to trimming and J lost 5 bases, with 8 bases between them. CDR3 coding DNA: TGTGCCAGTAGTATAGAGGACTATAATAATTCACCCCTCCACTTT. Its translation is CASSIEDYNNSPLHF.

The chain has TRBV12-5 and TRBJ1-1; D gene uncertain. This CDR3 spans 16 amino acids. Germline lookup yields CDR1 LGHNT and CDR2 FRNRAP. V was cut by 4 bases and J by 1 base, with 16 bases left in between. Here the CDR3 DNA reads TGTGCTAGTGGTTCCACCCCGGGTGTCTCGAACACTGAAGCTTTCTTT. Translating it yields CASGSTPGVSNTEAFF.

The chain is built from TRBV2 and TRBJ1-2; a possible D gene is TRBD1 (6 bases). V lost 3 bases, J lost 4 bases, and 12 bases lay in between. Germline CDR1 reads SNHLY; CDR2 reads FYNNEI. The CDR3 spans 14 residues. The CDR3 region has the DNA TGTGCCAGCAGTGATTCCGGGGGCGGCTATGGCTACACCTTC. Translation gives CASSDSGGGYGYTF.

The rearrangement links TRBV6-5 to TRBJ2-2; D perhaps matches TRBD1 (5 bases). The germline V and J ends were trimmed by 3 bases and 1 base, with 6 bases remaining between them. Germline CDR1 and CDR2: MNHEY and SVGAGI. The CDR3 runs to 14 residues. DNA of the CDR3: TGTGCCAGCAGTTATCAGGGGAACACCGGGGAGCTGTTTTTT. This codes for CASSYQGNTGELFF.

The gene calls are TRBV7-9 and TRBJ1-2, with D tentatively TRBD1 (5 bases). The length of the CDR3 is 15 residues. Germline V gene lookup returns CDR1 SEHNR and CDR2 FQNEAQ (reference sequence). With 5 bases removed from V and 4 bases from J, the gap between germline ends came to 17 bases. The CDR3 nucleotides read TGTGCCAGCAGCCTCAGTAGACAGCCGATCTATGGCTACACCTTC. The encoded protein is CASSLSRQPIYGYTF.

This clone has a single count. The chain joins TRBV3-1 (or the pseudogene TRBV3-2) to TRBJ2-5; 8 positions match TRBD1. This CDR3 has 16 amino acids. The J segment lost 5 bases and the V segment lost 0 bases, leaving 8 bases of the junction unmatched. CDR1 LGHDT and CDR2 YNNKEL come from the germline V gene (reference sequence). For the CDR3, the DNA is TGTGCCAGCAGCCAAGATCCAGGGGGCGAAACGGAGACCCAGTACTTC. It translates to CASSQDPGGETETQYF.

The count of this clone is one. The J gene is TRBJ2-5, the V gene TRBV19; TRBD1 might be the D (6 bases). Germline assignment: CDR1 LNHDA and CDR2 SQIVND (reference sequence). The CDR3 totals 14 residues. Trimming took off 5 bases at V and 5 bases at J, with 15 bases between the two ends. CDR3 coding DNA: TGTGCCAGTAGTCCGACAGGCCAGGGCGAGACCCAGTACTTC. Protein: CASSPTGQGETQYF.

CDR3 loop: CASSQQGEAGANVLTF. The CDR3 DNA sequence: TGCGCCAGCAGCCAACAGGGGGAAGCTGGGGCCAACGTCCTGACTTTC. This chain uses TRBV5-1 with TRBJ2-6; 8 bases agree with TRBD1. Trimming at V came to 4 bases and at J to 2 bases, leaving 5 bases not matched to a gene. This CDR3 comprises 16 residues. The germline V gene has CDR1 SGHRS and CDR2 YFSETQ.

The chain joins TRBV7-9 to TRBJ1-1; possibly TRBD1 for D (5 bases). Germline V gene lookup returns CDR1 SEHNR and CDR2 FQNEAQ (reference sequence). Trimming removed 2 bases at V and 5 bases at J, with 15 bases between. This CDR3 region has 15 residues. The CDR3 here is CASSLRGGLETEAFF. The DNA of the CDR3 is TGTGCCAGCAGCTTAAGGGGAGGGTTAGAGACTGAAGCTTTCTTT.